This record looks at one T cell receptor (beta chain) sequence and its context. It lacks a known antigen. Qualities for individual bases were not recorded, and no much larger clone is one base off. This entry is derived from a study of blood T cell repertoires in COVID-19 (dated by TCRdb to between 2020 and 2021). Background on the whole study: The collaborator samples originated in the United States, Italy and Spain and spanned the acute and convalescent phases of COVID-19. The prospective study material was composed of cDNA or gDNA derived from T cells, B-cell-depleted T cells, or PBMCs. Deeply sampled blood TCRbeta repertoires from subjects exposed to, actively infected with, or recovered from COVID-19 were included in the dataset. The repertoires were made available in a free public database intended to serve as a resource for research on the immune response to SARS-CoV-2. Samples were obtained from the ongoing ImmuneRACE study (first 160 participants) and from 1,200 or so subjects provided by 6 global collaborators. A de-identified subject ID, COVID-19 status, age in years and sex were almost always included in the sample metadata. Where available, HLA class I and class II types were obtained from metadata supplied by the sample provider rather than from assay-based typing. Findings and caveats that apply to the study as a whole: Clinical and demographic metadata were provided uncurated, with the amount varying by source and participant.

TCRbeta CDR3 regions were amplified from genomic DNA using the immunoSEQ Assay, a bias-controlled multiplex PCR. For the original study's pipeline: Within the assay, amplification of reference gene primers was used to estimate how many nucleated cells each sample contained. To quantify the absolute abundance of each unique TCRbeta CDR3 rearrangement, sequence reads were collapsed and filtered. For each sample, productive Simpson clonality was calculated as the square root of Simpson's diversity index across productive rearrangements. TCRdb holds this immuneACCESS table with in-frame rearrangements only. Some clones are missing; in checked studies, unresolved V genes explain under half, and the rest has no known cause. The V and J calls and clone size are taken from that table; D and trimming were inferred from the DNA. The sample yields around 250,000 clones; about 89% were counted once. The ten largest clones take up approximately 3.7% of the sample.

The CDR3 contains 14 residues, cysteine and phenylalanine counted. The CDR3 DNA has 42 bases and is translated from base 1. According to the germline V gene (reference sequence), CDR1 reads LNHDA and CDR2 reads SQIVND. Unmatched junction bases come to 6, with V trimmed by 7 bases and J by 1 base. Participants in the prospective study were enrolled through a virtual design, were aged 18 to 89 years, and lived in about 25 United States geographic areas. Cohort assignment in the prospective study relied on participant-reported clinical history from a screening survey and a study questionnaire. Recovered participants in ImmuneRACE Cohort 3 were defined as having two consecutive negative NP/OP PCR tests, clearance from a healthcare professional, or resolution of symptoms. In the prospective study, mobile phlebotomists collected whole blood, serum and a nasopharyngeal or oropharyngeal swab from each participant. Participants in the prospective study had the option to provide additional blood draws and questionnaires over an approximately 2-month period. Before DNA extraction, blood samples from the prospective study were shipped at room temperature or frozen.

The sample comprised PBMCs or T cells enriched from blood (not recorded which). Recombination connected TRBV19 to TRBJ1-1, with 7 bases matching TRBD1. This sequence was found in a woman under 40 who had recovered from COVID-19. The CDR3 in this case is CASTAGQQNTEAFF. The DNA sequence follows: TGTGCCAGTACCGCGGGACAGCAGAACACTGAAGCTTTCTTT.